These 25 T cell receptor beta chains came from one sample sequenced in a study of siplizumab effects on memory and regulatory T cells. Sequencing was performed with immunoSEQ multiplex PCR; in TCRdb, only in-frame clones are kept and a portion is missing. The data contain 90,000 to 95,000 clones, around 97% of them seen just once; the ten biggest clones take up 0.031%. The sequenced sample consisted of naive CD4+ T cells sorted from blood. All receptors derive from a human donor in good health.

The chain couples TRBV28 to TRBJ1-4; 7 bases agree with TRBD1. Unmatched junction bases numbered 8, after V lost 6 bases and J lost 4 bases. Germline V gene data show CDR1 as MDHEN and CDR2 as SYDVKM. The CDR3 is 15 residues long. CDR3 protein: CASRRTGANNEKLFF. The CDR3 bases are TGTGCCAGCAGGAGAACAGGGGCGAATAATGAAAAACTGTTTTTT.

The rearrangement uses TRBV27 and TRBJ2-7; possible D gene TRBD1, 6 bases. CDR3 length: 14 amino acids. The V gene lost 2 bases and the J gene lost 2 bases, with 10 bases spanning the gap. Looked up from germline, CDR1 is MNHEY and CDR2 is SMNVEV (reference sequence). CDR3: CASSLPTGAYEQYF. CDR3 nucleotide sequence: TGTGCCAGCAGTTTACCGACAGGAGCCTACGAGCAGTACTTC.

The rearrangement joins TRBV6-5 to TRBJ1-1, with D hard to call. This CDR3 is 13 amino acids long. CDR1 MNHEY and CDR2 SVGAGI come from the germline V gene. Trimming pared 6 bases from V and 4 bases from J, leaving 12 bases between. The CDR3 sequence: CASSPTRPTEAFF. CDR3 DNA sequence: TGTGCCAGCAGCCCGACAAGGCCCACTGAAGCTTTCTTT.

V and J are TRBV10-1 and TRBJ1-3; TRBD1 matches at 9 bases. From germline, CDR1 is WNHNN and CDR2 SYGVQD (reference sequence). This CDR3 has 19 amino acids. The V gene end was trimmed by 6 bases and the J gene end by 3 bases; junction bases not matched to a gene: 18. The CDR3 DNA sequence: TGCGCCAGCAGGAGACCGGGACAGGGTATTTCAGTGCATGGAAACACCATATATTTT. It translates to CASRRPGQGISVHGNTIYF.

The CDR3 here is CASMKAGAGTGELFF. DNA for the CDR3: TGTGCCAGTATGAAAGCGGGGGCAGGCACCGGGGAGCTGTTTTTT. V usage is TRBV19 and J usage is TRBJ2-2, with 8 nucleotides matching TRBD2. In germline, CDR1 is LNHDA, CDR2 SQIVND (reference sequence). The length of the CDR3 is 15 residues. J gave up 4 bases and V 7 bases, and 8 bases lay outside the gene matches.

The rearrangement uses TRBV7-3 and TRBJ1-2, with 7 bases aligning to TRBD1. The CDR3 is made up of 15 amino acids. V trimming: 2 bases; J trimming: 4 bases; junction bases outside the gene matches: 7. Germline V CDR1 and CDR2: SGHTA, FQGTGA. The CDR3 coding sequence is TGTGCCAGCAGCTTATCGGCAGGGGGGACCTATGGCTACACCTTC. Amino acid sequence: CASSLSAGGTYGYTF.

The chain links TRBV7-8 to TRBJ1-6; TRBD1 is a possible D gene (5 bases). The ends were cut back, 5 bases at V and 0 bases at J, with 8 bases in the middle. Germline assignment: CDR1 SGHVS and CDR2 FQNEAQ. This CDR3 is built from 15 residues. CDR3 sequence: CASSPTVSYNSPLHF. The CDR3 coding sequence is TGTGCCAGCAGCCCGACAGTCTCCTATAATTCACCCCTCCACTTT.

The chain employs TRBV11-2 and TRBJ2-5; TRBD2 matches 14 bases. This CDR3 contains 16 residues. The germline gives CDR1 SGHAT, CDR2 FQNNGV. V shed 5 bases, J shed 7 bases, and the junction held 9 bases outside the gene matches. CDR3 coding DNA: TGTGCCAGCAGCCCTACGACTAGCGGGGGGGCCGGGACCCAGTACTTC. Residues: CASSPTTSGGAGTQYF.

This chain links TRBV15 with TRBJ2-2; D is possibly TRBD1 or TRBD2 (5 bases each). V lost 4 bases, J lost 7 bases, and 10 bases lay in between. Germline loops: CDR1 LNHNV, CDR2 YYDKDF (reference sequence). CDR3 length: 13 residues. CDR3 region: CATSMGVSGELFF. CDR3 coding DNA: TGTGCCACCAGCATGGGGGTCAGCGGGGAGCTGTTTTTT.

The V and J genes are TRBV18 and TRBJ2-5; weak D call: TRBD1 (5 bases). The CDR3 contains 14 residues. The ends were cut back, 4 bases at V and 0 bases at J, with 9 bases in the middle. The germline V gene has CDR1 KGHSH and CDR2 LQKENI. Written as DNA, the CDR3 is TGTGCCAGCTCACGTGGGGCAGACCAAGAGACCCAGTACTTC. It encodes CASSRGADQETQYF.

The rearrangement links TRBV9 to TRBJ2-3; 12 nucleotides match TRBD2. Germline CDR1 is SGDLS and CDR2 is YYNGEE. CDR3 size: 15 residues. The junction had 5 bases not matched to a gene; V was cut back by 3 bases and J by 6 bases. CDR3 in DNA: TGTGCCAGCAGCGCCTTGACTAGCGGGGGTGATACGCAGTATTTT. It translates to CASSALTSGGDTQYF.

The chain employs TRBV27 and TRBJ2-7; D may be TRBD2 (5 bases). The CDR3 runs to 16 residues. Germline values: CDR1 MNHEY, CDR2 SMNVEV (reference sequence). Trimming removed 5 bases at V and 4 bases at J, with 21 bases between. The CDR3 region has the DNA TGTGCCAGCAGTCCGGGTTTTGAGGGCAGGTCTTACGAGCAGTACTTC. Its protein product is CASSPGFEGRSYEQYF.

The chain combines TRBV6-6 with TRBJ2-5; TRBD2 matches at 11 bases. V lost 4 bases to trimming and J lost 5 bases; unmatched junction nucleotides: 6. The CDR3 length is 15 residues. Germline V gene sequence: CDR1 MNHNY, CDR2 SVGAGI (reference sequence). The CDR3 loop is CASSSQLAGVETQYF. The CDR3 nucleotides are TGTGCCAGCAGTTCCCAACTAGCGGGGGTTGAGACCCAGTACTTC.

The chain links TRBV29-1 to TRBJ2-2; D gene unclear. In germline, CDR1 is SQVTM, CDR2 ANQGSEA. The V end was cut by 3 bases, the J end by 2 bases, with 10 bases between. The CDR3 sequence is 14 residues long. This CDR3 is CSVEGRSNTGELFF. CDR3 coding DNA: TGCAGCGTTGAGGGCAGGAGTAACACCGGGGAGCTGTTTTTT.

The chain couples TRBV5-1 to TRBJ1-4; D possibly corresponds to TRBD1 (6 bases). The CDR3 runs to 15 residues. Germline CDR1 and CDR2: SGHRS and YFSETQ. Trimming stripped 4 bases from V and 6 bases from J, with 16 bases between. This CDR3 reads CASSEGRTEDEKLFF. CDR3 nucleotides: TGCGCCAGCAGCGAGGGCCGGACAGAAGATGAAAAACTGTTTTTT.

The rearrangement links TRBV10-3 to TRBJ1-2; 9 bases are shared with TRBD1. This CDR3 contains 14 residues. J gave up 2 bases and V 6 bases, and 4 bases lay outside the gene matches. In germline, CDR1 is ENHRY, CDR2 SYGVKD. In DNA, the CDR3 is TGTGCCATCAGCCCACAGGGGGCGAACTATGGCTACACCTTC. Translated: CAISPQGANYGYTF.

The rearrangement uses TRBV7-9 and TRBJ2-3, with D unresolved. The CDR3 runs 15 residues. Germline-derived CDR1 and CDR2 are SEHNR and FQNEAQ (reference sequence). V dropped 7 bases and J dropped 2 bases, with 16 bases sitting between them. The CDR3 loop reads CASTLVPTPTDTQYF. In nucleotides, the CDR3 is TGTGCCAGCACCCTGGTCCCAACTCCCACAGATACGCAGTATTTT. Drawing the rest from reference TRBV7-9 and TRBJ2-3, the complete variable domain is DTGVSQNPRHKITKRGQNVTFRCDPISEHNRLYWYRQTLGQGPEFLTYFQNEAQLEKSRLLSDRFSAERPKGSFSTLEIQRTEQGDSAMYLCASTLVPTPTDTQYFGPGTRLTVL.

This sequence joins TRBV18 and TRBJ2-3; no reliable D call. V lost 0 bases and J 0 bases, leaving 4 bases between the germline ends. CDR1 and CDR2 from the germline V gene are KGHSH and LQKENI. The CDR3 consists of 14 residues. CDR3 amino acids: CASSPPRSTDTQYF. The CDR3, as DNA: TGTGCCAGCTCACCACCGAGGAGCACAGATACGCAGTATTTT.

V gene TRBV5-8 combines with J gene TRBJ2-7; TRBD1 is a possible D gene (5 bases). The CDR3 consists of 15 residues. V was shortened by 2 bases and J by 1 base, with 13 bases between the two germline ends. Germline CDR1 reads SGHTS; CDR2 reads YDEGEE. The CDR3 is CASSLGATASYEQYF. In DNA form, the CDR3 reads TGTGCCAGCAGCTTAGGGGCGACAGCTTCCTACGAGCAGTACTTC.

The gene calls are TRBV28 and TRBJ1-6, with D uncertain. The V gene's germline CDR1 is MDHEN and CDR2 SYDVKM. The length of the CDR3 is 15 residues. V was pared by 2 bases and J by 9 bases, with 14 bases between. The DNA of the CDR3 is TGTGCCAGCAGTTTAATCCGGGAGTGGGGTTCACCCCTCCACTTT. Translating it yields CASSLIREWGSPLHF.

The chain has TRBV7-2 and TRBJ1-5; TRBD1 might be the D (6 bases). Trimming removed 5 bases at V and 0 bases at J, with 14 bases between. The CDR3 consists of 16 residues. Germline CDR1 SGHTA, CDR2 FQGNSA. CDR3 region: CASSPGTTYSNQPQHF. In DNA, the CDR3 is TGTGCCAGCAGCCCCGGGACAACTTATAGCAATCAGCCCCAGCATTTT.

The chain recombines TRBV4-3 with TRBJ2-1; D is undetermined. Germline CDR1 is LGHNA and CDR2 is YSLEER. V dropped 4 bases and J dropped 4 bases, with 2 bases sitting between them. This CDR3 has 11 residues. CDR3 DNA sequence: TGCGCCAGCAGCCGTTACAATGAGCAGTTCTTC. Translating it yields CASSRYNEQFF.

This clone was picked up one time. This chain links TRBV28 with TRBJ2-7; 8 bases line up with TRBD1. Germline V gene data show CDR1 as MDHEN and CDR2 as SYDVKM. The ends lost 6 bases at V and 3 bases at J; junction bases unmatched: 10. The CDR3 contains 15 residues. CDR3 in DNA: TGTGCCAGCAGAATTCCACAGGGGGGAGGCTACGAGCAGTACTTC. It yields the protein CASRIPQGGGYEQYF.

CDR3 protein: CASSQISGQHNTGELFF. In DNA, the CDR3 is TGTGCCAGCAGCCAGATTTCGGGACAGCACAACACCGGGGAGCTGTTTTTT. J is TRBJ2-2 and V is TRBV4-2, with 7 bases fitting TRBD1. V dropped 3 bases and J dropped 2; count of bases not matched to a gene: 9. CDR1 and CDR2 (germline): LGHNA, YNFKEQ. This CDR3 region has 17 residues.

The CDR3 DNA is TGTGCCAGTAGTATTATGTCTACAGTTCCCTATGGCTACACCTTC. It codes for CASSIMSTVPYGYTF. The rearrangement uses TRBV19 and TRBJ1-2; D remains ambiguous. Deletions cut 3 bases from V and 4 bases from J, with 15 bases between. The V gene's germline CDR1 is LNHDA and CDR2 SQIVND (reference sequence). CDR3 length equals 15 residues. Full variable domain (rest looked up from reference TRBV19 and TRBJ1-2): DGGITQSPKYLFRKEGQNVTLSCEQNLNHDAMYWYRQDPGQGLRLIYYSQIVNDFQKGDIAEGYSVSREKKESFPLTVTSAQKNPTAFYLCASSIMSTVPYGYTFGSGTRLTVV.